This TCR beta chain came from a study of OX40 agonist ivuxolimab in advanced cancers. Trimming took off 5 bases at V and 4 bases at J, with 18 bases between the two ends. The CDR3 is made up of 15 amino acids. The germline V gene encodes CDR1 MNHEY and CDR2 SMNVEV (reference sequence). Patients were excluded for autoimmune disease history or systemic immunosuppression. Comments on this clone: Its antigen is still unknown.

Whole-study results and caveats: Expanded clones tended on average to be more numerous among CD8+ T cells than CD4+. Expansion of clones was among the lowest in partial responders at 0.1-3.0 mg/kg.

Clones were read by immunoSEQ multiplex PCR, and TCRdb kept only the in-frame ones, dropping some. The profile shows fewer than 25,000 clones, 75% to 90% of them singletons. The sequence was obtained from an adult with an advanced solid tumor such as melanoma, head and neck, liver or kidney cancer. V gene TRBV27 combines with J gene TRBJ2-7; the D gene is possibly TRBD1 (6 bases). This material consisted of CD4+ or CD8+ T cells sorted from blood, taken in a trial of the OX40 agonist ivuxolimab. The CDR3 region has the DNA TGTGCCAGCAGTCGACAGGACAGCCCTTTTTACGAGCAGTACTTC. This translates into CASSRQDSPFYEQYF.